This T cell receptor (beta chain) was found in a study of PD-L1 blockade in urothelial cancer. At the level of the study: In the patient group, most of the roughly 30 were males with bladder-origin urothelial cancer. As for prior chemotherapy regimens, patients had received 0 to 3.

The repertoire was sequenced with immunoSEQ multiplex PCR; TCRdb's copy has only in-frame clones and lacks some. Among 100,000 or so clones listed, about 85% were seen once. Germline trimming cut 4 bases from V and 2 bases from J; bases unmatched to any gene: 8. The CDR3 has 16 residues. Germline V CDR1 and CDR2: SGHNT, YYREEE (reference sequence). The receptor was isolated from a man over 45 with urothelial cancer. V is TRBV5-4 and J is TRBJ2-7, with TRBD2 matching over 11 bases. Sequenced here: PBMCs, sampled around atezolizumab (anti-PD-L1) treatment. The CDR3 DNA is TGTGCCAGCAGCGTAAGGGGACTAGCGGAGGCCTACGAGCAGTACTTC. This sequence encodes CASSVRGLAEAYEQYF. Full variable domain (rest looked up from reference TRBV5-4 and TRBJ2-7): ETGVTQSPTHLIKTRGQQVTLRCSSQSGHNTVSWYQQALGQGPQFIFQYYREEENGRGNFPPRFSGLQFPNYSSELNVNALELDDSALYLCASSVRGLAEAYEQYFGPGTRLTVT.